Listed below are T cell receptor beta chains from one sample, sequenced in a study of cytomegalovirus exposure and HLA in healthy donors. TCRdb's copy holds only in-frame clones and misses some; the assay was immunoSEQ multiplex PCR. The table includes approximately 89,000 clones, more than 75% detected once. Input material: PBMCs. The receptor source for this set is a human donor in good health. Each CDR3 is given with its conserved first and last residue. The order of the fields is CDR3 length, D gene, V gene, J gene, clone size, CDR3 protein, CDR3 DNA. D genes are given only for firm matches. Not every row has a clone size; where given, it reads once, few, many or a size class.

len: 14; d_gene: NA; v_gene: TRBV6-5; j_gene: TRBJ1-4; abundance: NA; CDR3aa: CATGGGRFNEKLFF; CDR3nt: TGTGCCACCGGGGGGGGCCGTTTTAATGAAAAACTGTTTTTT
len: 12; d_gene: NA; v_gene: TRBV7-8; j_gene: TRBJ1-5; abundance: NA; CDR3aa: CASSSHQAPQHF; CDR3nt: TGTGCCAGCAGCTCCCACCAGGCGCCCCAGCATTTT
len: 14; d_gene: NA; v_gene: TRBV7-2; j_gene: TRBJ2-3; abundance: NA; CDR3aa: CASAALIATDTQYF; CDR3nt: TGTGCCAGCGCAGCCTTAATAGCGACAGATACGCAGTATTTT
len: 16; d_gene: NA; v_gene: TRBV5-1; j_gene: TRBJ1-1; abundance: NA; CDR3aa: CASSLVSGVVETEAFF; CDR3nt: TGCGCCAGCAGCTTGGTGTCAGGGGTGGTGGAGACTGAAGCTTTCTTT
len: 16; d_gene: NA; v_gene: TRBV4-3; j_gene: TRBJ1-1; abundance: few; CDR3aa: CASSQDRVGVSTEAFF; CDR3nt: TGCGCCAGCAGCCAAGATAGAGTCGGAGTGAGCACTGAAGCTTTCTTT
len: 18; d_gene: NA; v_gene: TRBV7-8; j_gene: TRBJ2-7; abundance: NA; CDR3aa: CASSLSISRLDRDYEQYF; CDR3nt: TGTGCCAGCAGCTTGTCAATATCCAGGTTGGACAGAGACTACGAGCAGTACTTC
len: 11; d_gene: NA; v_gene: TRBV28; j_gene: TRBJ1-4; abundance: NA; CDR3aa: CASTLNEKLFF; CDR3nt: TGTGCCAGCACCCTAAATGAAAAACTGTTTTTT
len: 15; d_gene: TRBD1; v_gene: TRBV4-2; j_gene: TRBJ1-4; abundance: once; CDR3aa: CASSQDGTAHEKLFF; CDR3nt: TGTGCCAGCAGCCAAGATGGGACAGCCCATGAAAAACTGTTTTTT
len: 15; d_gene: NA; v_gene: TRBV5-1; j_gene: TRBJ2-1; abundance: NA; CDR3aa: CASGVRDSSYNEQFF; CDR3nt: TGCGCCAGCGGGGTCCGAGACAGCTCCTACAATGAGCAGTTCTTC
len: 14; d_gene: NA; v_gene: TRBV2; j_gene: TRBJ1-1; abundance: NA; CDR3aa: CASSWGGWNTEAFF; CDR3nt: TGTGCCAGCAGTTGGGGGGGATGGAACACTGAAGCTTTCTTT
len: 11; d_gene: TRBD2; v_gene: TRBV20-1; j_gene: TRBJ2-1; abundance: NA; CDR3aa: CSARDRRLAIF; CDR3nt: TGCAGTGCTAGAGACCGTAGACTAGCGATCTTC
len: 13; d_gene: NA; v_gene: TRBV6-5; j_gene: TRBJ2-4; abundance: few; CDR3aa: CASSHGQKNIQYF; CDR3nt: TGTGCCAGCAGTCACGGACAGAAAAACATTCAGTACTTC
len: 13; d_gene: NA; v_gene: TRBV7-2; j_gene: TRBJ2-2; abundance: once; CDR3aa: CASSLIYTGELFF; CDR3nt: TGTGCCAGCAGCTTAATCTACACCGGGGAGCTGTTTTTT
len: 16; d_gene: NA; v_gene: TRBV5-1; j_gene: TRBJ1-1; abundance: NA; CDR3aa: CASSLAGGEGNTEAFF; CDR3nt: TGCGCCAGCAGCTTGGCGGGGGGCGAGGGGAACACTGAAGCTTTCTTT
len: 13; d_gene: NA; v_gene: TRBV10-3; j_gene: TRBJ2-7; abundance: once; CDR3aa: CAISESMGREQYF; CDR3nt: TGTGCCATCAGTGAGTCGATGGGCCGGGAGCAGTACTTC
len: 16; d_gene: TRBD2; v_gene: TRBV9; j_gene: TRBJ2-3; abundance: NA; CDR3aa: CASSGGLAGGTDTQYF; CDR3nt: TGTGCCAGCAGCGGGGGACTAGCGGGGGGCACAGATACGCAGTATTTT
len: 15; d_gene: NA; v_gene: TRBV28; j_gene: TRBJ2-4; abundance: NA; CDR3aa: CASSFRGQLKNIQYF; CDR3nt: TGTGCCAGCAGTTTTCGTGGACAGCTCAAAAACATTCAGTACTTC
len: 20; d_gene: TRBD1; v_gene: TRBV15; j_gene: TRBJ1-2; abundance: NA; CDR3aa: CATSTTPAEIISLGDRDSGF; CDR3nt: TGTGCCACCAGCACAACACCAGCAGAGATCATAAGTTTAGGGGACAGGGACTCAGGCTTC
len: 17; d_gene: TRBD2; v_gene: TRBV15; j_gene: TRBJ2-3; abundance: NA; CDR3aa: CATSRDQTSGFTDTQYF; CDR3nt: TGTGCCACCAGCCGAGATCAGACTAGCGGGTTCACAGATACGCAGTATTTT
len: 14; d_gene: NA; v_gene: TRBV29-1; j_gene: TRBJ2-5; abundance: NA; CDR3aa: CSVEDGRDQETQYF; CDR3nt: TGCAGCGTTGAAGATGGCAGGGACCAAGAGACCCAGTACTTC
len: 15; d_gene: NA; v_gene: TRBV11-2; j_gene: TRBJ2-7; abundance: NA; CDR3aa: CASSLGVAEAYEQYF; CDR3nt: TGTGCCAGCAGCTTAGGAGTAGCGGAGGCCTACGAGCAGTACTTC
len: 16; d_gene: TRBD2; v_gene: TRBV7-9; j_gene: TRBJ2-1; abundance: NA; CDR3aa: CASSKRSGRRYNEQFF; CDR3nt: TGTGCCAGCAGCAAACGTAGCGGGAGACGCTACAATGAGCAGTTCTTC
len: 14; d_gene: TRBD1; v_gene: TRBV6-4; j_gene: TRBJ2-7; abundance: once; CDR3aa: CASSETRGSYEQYF; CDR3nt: TGTGCCAGCAGTGAAACCAGGGGGTCCTACGAGCAGTACTTC
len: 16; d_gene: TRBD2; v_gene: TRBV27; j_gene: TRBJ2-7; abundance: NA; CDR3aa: CASSLLVGSGSYEQYF; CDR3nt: TGTGCCAGCAGTTTATTAGTAGGTAGCGGGAGCTACGAGCAGTACTTC
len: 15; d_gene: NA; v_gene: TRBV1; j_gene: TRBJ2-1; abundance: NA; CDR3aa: CTSSCGGGSYNEQFF; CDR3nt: TGCACCAGCAGCTGCGGGGGGGGCTCCTACAATGAGCAGTTCTTC
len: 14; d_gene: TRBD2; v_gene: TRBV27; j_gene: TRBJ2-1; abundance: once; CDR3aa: CASSKRGGYNEQFF; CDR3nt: TGTGCCAGCAGTAAGCGGGGGGGCTACAATGAGCAGTTCTTC
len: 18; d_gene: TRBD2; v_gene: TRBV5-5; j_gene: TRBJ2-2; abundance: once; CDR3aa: CASSLGLTSGRKTGELFF; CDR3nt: TGTGCCAGCAGCTTGGGTTTAACTAGCGGGAGGAAAACCGGGGAGCTGTTTTTT
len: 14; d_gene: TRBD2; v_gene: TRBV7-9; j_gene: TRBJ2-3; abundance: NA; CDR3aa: CASSFGGSTDTQYF; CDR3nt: TGTGCCAGCAGCTTCGGGGGGAGCACAGATACGCAGTATTTT
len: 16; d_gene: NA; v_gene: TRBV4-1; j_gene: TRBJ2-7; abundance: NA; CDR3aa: CASSQSDGGKSYEQYF; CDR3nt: TGCGCCAGCAGCCAGTCGGACGGAGGAAAATCCTACGAGCAGTACTTC
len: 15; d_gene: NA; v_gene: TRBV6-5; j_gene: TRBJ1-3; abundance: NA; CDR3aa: CASSYGGVSGNTIYF; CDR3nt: TGTGCCAGCAGTTACGGGGGGGTCTCTGGAAACACCATATATTTT
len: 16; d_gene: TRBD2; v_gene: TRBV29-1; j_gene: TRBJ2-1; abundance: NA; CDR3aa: CSVPTQRGSMVGEQFF; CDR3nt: TGCAGCGTGCCTACCCAGCGGGGGAGCATGGTGGGTGAGCAGTTCTTC
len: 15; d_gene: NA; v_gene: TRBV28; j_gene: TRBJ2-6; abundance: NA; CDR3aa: CASSRRVGGANVLTF; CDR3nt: TGTGCCAGCAGTAGGCGGGTTGGTGGGGCCAACGTCCTGACTTTC
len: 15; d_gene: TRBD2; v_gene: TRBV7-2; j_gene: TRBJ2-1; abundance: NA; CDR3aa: CASRGGGGPNNEQFF; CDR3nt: TGTGCCAGCAGGGGTGGGGGAGGGCCGAACAATGAGCAGTTCTTC
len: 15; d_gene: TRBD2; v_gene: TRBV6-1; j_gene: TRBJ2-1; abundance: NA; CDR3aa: CASSSSGGRNNEQFF; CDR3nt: TGTGCCAGCAGTTCAAGCGGGGGACGGAACAATGAGCAGTTCTTC
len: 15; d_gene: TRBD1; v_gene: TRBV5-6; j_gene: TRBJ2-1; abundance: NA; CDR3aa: CASSLRQGASNEQFF; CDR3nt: TGTGCCAGCAGCTTGCGGCAGGGGGCGAGCAATGAGCAGTTCTTC
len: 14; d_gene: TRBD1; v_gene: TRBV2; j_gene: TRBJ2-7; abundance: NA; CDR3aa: CASRNGQGAVEQYF; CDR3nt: TGTGCCAGCAGGAACGGACAGGGGGCTGTCGAGCAGTACTTC